The T cell receptor beta chain described here comes from a study of metastatic and nonmetastatic thyroid tumors. Looking at the study overall: A comparison of repertoires was made across blood and tumor or nodule tissue from malignant and benign thyroid patients.

Thyroid surgery was performed in patients who had received no treatment beforehand. With MiXCR, TCRdb called clones anew from the PCR reads. Of 30,000 or so clones in the sample, less than 25% were seen once. This clone occurred a few times. Because the CDR3 is missing its conserved closing phenylalanine or tryptophan, this is likely a read error. The DNA is omitted, as the CDR3 cannot be located on it reliably, and the CDR3 follows TCRdb's listing. The CDR3 extends over 14 residues, inclusive of both ends. Germline CDR1 is GTSNPN and CDR2 is SVGIG (reference sequence). The sequenced sample was blood. The chain carries TRBV30 and TRBJ1-2; TRBD1 is taken as the D call from the table, unchecked against the DNA. The TCR sequence derives from a female donor with papillary thyroid cancer or a benign thyroid nodule (not recorded which). Some clones in this sample may be carry-over from other donors' samples. The CDR3 here is CAWSRTQGHYGYNL.